The T cell receptor (beta chain) under discussion was sequenced for a study of blood T cell repertoires in COVID-19. The wider study: Specimens from acute and convalescent COVID-19 originated in the United States, Italy and Spain.

The CDR3 runs 13 residues. The ends were cut back, 2 bases at V and 6 bases at J, with 8 bases in the middle. In germline, CDR1 is LGHDT, CDR2 YNNKEL (reference sequence). Produced via immunoSEQ multiplex PCR; TCRdb's table is partial and in-frame only. The data contain hundreds of thousands of clones, approximately 83% of them singletons. Sequencing used peripheral blood. The receptor's source is a woman between 35 and 50 years old with active or convalescent COVID-19. This chain joins TRBV3-1 (or the pseudogene TRBV3-2) and TRBJ1-5; unclear D gene. This CDR3 reads CASSQPSGQPQHF. As DNA, the CDR3 is TGTGCCAGCAGCCAACCATCCGGTCAGCCCCAGCATTTT.